This T cell receptor (beta chain) originates from a study of cytomegalovirus exposure and HLA in healthy donors (dated by TCRdb to 2016 to 2017). Notes on the research overall: An earlier analysis of roughly 570 of the donors reported approximately 280 Gb of sequence data and approximately 120 million unique TCR beta sequences obtained from about 170 million T cells. Of the approximately 400 genotyped donors, over 70% fell in the genetic ancestry cluster associated with self-reported Caucasian donors. Class I and class II HLA loci were covered by the typing at four-digit resolution. The study aimed to test whether cataloging public T cell receptors could reveal signatures of past pathogen exposure. A later genetic analysis used genome-wide SNP genotypes for about 60% of the roughly 700 donors, treating that subset as a discovery cohort. Besides the first cohort of approximately 670 subjects, a separate validation cohort made up of roughly 120 different subjects was used. In a later analysis, previously published TCR beta repertoires from 666 donors were re-analyzed and high-resolution HLA genotyping was added so that TCR occurrence patterns could be studied. Alongside the repertoire data, information on donor age, sex, ethnicity and CMV serostatus was compiled. Rather than drawing on any new phenotypic data, the later analysis identified candidate immune exposures from TCR beta sequences and the way those sequences occurred across donors. Using immunosequencing, the study profiled T cell repertoires from fewer than 700 subjects and related those repertoires to cytomegalovirus serostatus. Among under 450 genotyped donors of the cohort, an average of about 240,000 unique TCR beta nucleotide sequences were sequenced per donor, around 18% of them non-productive. The study combined high-throughput TCR immunosequencing, statistical association of individual TCRs with disease status, and machine learning to predict cytomegalovirus infection status. All discovery cohort repertoires had been generated on a single sequencing platform. An early release covering just under 650 HLA-typed donors comprised about 300 gigabases of sequencing data and approximately 85 million unique TCR sequences. Typing coverage differed by locus: A, B, C, DRB1 and DQB1 were typed in about 620-640 donors, DQA1 in 500 to 550, DPA1 in approximately 610, and DPB1 in 472. An earlier analysis of several hundred of the donors applied high-throughput TCR beta sequencing to assess whether each TCR beta V gene segment acted as functional or pseudogenic. Because of strong linkage in the cohort, roughly five DR-DQ haplotypes were treated as single units for association and clustering. The full study reports these points: According to a later analysis, TCR association rates differed among HLA loci, with DRB1 alleles showing the most associated TCRs and HLA-C alleles showing the fewest. The earlier analysis of around 600 of the donors excluded 15 to 20 rarely observed V segments, including chromosome 9 orphons, because counts were too low. The only immune exposure information available for the cohort was CMV serostatus. In a later genetic analysis, fewer N-insertions in productive TCRs were reported among donors in an Asian-associated ancestry cluster than the approximately 630-donor mean. According to the authors, the approach could potentially be generalized to other disease states and immunological phenotypes. Most TCR sequences were seen in very few donors, while some public TCRs were found in many individuals. The cohort was sequenced for TCR beta chains only, and without alpha or paired-chain data the features that could be detected were limited. In vitro tests confirmed that three of the cytomegalovirus-associated TCR beta chains recognize cytomegalovirus antigens. When HLA alleles, especially DR and DQ, strongly co-occurred, attributing TCR associations to individual alleles was difficult. According to a later analysis, parvovirus B19, influenza, CMV and Epstein-Barr virus appeared linked to several top co-occurrence clusters. Because some donors lacked HLA typing at each locus, the association tests relied only on the typed subset. Linkage disequilibrium might explain the correlated functional status among segregating V segments, but an unknown experimental factor could not be excluded. A later analysis found that HLA-associated TCR beta chains were more clonally expanded and had lower generation probabilities than equally common non-associated chains. In both the original and validation cohorts, the classifier was reported to diagnose cytomegalovirus status with high specificity and sensitivity. A later genetic analysis associated a missense DCLRE1C variant with V-gene and J-gene trimming of TCR beta chains, and an independent cohort replicated the association. The study gave a list of about 150 TCR beta chains associated with cytomegalovirus. In a later analysis, around 17,000 TCR beta sequences were associated with specific HLA alleles at a false discovery rate of 0.05. An earlier analysis of 587 of the donors showed that most TCR beta V segments appeared in productive rearrangements either about 87% or about 30% of the time, which broadly matched IMGT annotations. A cluster of highly shared sequence variants was judged likely to represent a technical artifact of the sequencing pipeline. A further reported finding was that TCR beta sequences accurately predicted the HLA-A and HLA-B alleles for most subjects in the first cohort. Because the 87-base-pair reads could not distinguish some IMGT-functional V segments, including TRBV6-2 and TRBV6-3, those segments were excluded. Most CMV-associated TCR beta chains appeared to be HLA-restricted in a later analysis, and the HLA associations seemed to be driven largely by CMV exposure. Sequencing depth was assumed to be roughly uniform across donors in the presence/absence analyses, though that assumption may not hold.

The cohort was made up of hundreds of healthy bone marrow donors. At the time of sampling, all cohort members were nominally healthy, though unrecorded immune exposures were likely present. The donor tested CMV seropositive, placing the donor among the 289 seropositive members of the cohort. Each donor provided a peripheral blood sample, and peripheral blood mononuclear cells were used for TCR beta sequencing. The Qiagen DNeasy Blood Extraction Kit was used to extract genomic DNA from the blood cell samples. The library was generated by the immunoSEQ multiplex PCR assay. For the multiplex PCR, a mixture combining 60 forward primers for TCR Vbeta segments and 13 reverse primers for TCR Jbeta segments was used. The CDR3 region of rearranged TCR beta genes was amplified from genomic DNA with a multiplex PCR assay. On the Illumina HiSeq System, the amplified TCR beta libraries were sequenced as 87-base-pair reads. Processing in the source paper ran as follows. A later analysis tallied tens of millions of unique TCR beta chains across the 660 or so repertoires, and some 12 million of those chains were shared by two or more donors. Raw reads were error-corrected and collapsed into unique sequences with a nearest-neighbor algorithm that merged closely related sequences to remove PCR and sequencing errors. To assign V, D and J gene segments, CDR3 sequences were aligned to IMGT reference sequences. For a sequence to be retained, a match of at least six nucleotides was required to both a V gene segment and a J gene segment. Rearrangements were classified as productive when the CDR3 lacked stop codons and remained in frame with V and J, and all other rearrangements were classified as non-productive. Following IMGT convention, CDR3 was defined as the stretch from the second conserved V-encoded cysteine up to the conserved J-encoded phenylalanine. The earlier analysis of 500 to 600 of the donors excluded sequences that lacked an unambiguous match to a single V gene segment. An earlier analysis of almost 600 of the donors classified V segments as functional when productive rearrangements were above 56.7% and as segregating when the standard deviation between donors was above 5%. A statistical classification framework was built to diagnose cytomegalovirus status from the catalog of TCR beta chain sequences. A later analysis assigned V and J genes by comparing TCR nucleotide sequences with IMGT/GENE-DB human TR gene sequences. Using the TCRdist pipeline, a later analysis assigned CDR3 sequences along with most-parsimonious VDJ recombination scenarios. A later analysis defined each TCR beta chain by its CDR3 amino acid sequence plus V-gene family, and excluded reads lacking a unique V-gene family. A later analysis removed 592 highly shared, low-generation-probability nucleotide sequences to deal with suspected cross-contamination and a sequencing artifact. In a later analysis, a clonal expansion index for each public chain was calculated from normalized within-repertoire ranks of inferred template counts. In a later analysis, generation probabilities were computed using a VDJ recombination model fitted to out-of-frame rearrangements, and the results were checked against IGoR. Hypergeometric tests were used in a later analysis to score TCR-TCR, TCR-HLA and TCR-CMV co-occurrence, with a repertoire-size bias correction applied to the TCR pairs. To estimate false discovery rates, a later analysis permuted the HLA or CMV assignments 20 times. In a later analysis, co-occurring TCRs were grouped using DBSCAN, with TCRdist sequence similarity added in when clustering inside HLA-allele-positive subsets. For co-occurrence clustering, repertoires with fewer than 30,000 or more than 120,000 public chains were excluded, along with five or six repertoires with anomalous nucleotide sharing. In TCRdb, the immuneACCESS table is reduced to in-frame sequences with V and J assigned. These tables do not hold every clone; where another copy was compared, an unresolved V gene accounts for under half, and the others remain unexplained. That table furnishes V, J and clone size, whereas the DNA furnished D and trimming. For this sample there are roughly 100,000 clones; about four fifths appear just once. The biggest ten clones account for roughly 3.5% of the sample.

In regard to this clone: What this receptor recognizes is not known. No qualities accompany the bases; no much larger clone lies one base away.

From the cysteine up to the phenylalanine, the CDR3 has a length of 11 residues. The kept DNA is CDR3 alone, 33 bases in frame from the first base. Cut back by 1 base and 12 bases, the V and J ends lie 11 bases apart. CDR1 and CDR2, looked up from the germline V gene, are SGHTS and YDEGEE. This chain is built from TRBV5-8 and TRBJ2-7; the D gene assignment is ambiguous. The receptor was isolated from a female donor in good health and CMV-seropositive. Sample: PBMCs. The CDR3 region: CASSLLDSRYF. The nucleotide sequence is given as TGTGCCAGCAGCTTGTTAGATTCTAGGTACTTC.